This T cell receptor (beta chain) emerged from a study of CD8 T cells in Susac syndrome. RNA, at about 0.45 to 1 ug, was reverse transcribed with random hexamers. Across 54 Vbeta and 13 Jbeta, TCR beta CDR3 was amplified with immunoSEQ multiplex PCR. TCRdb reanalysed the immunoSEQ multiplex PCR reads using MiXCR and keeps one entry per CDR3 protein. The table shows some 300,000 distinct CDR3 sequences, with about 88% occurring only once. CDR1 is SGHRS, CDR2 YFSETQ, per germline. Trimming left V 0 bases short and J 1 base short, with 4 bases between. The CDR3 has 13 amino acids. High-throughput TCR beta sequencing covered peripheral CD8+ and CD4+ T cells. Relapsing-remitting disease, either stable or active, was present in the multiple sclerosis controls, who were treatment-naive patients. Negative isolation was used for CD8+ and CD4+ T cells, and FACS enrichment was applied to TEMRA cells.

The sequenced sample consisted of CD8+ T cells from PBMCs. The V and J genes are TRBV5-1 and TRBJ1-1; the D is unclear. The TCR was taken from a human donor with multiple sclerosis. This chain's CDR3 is CASSLERNTEAFF. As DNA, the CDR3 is TGCGCCAGCAGCTTGGAGAGGAACACTGAAGCTTTCTTT.